This T cell receptor beta chain was sequenced for a study of CD4 T cells in relation to SARS-CoV-2 and coronaviruses. Assay used: immunoSEQ multiplex PCR; TCRdb lists only in-frame clones, some missing. The data show roughly 25,000 clones, around three quarters seen once. Notes on this clone: Its antigen is unknown.

CD4+ T cells from unexposed donors were obtained before the COVID-19 pandemic (2011-2018). CD4+ T cells were isolated from the cells after 10 days of culture. On days 3 and 7, cultures got half fresh IL-2 medium. Looked up from germline, CDR1 is SGHTA and CDR2 is FQGTGA. V lost 3 bases to trimming and J lost 8 bases, with 14 bases between them. The CDR3 runs 15 residues. Sequenced material: CD4+ T cells from PBMCs, cultured in vitro. The TCR was taken from a human donor in good health. The chain is built from TRBV7-3 and TRBJ1-6, with D possibly matching TRBD1 (5 bases). The CDR3 DNA reads TGTGCCAGCAGCTTGTTGGGGCAGCGGGATTCACCCCTCCACTTT. Residues: CASSLLGQRDSPLHF. The complete variable domain, with remaining parts taken from reference TRBV7-3 and TRBJ1-6, reads GAGVSQTPSNKVTEKGKYVELRCDPISGHTALYWYRQSLGQGPEFLIYFQGTGAADDSGLPNDRFFAVRPEGSVSTLKIQRTERGDSAVYLCASSLLGQRDSPLHFGNGTRLTVT.